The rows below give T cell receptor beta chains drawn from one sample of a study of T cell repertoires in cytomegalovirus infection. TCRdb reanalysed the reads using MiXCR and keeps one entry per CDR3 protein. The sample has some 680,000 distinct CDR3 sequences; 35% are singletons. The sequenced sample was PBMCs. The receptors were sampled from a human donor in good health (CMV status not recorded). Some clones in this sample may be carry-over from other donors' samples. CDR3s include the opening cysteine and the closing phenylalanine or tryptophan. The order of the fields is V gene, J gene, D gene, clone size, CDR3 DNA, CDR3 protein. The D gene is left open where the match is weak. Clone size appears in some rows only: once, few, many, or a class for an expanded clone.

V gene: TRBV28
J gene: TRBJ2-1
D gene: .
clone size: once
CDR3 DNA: TGTGCCACCTGGCGGGGCCAGACGTTTGAGCAGTTCTTC
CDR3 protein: CATWRGQTFEQFF

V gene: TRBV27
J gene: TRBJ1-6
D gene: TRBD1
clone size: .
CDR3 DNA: TGTGCCAGCAGCCCTTTCGGACAGGGATTCTCTAGCTCCTATAATTCACCCCTCCACTTT
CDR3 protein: CASSPFGQGFSSSYNSPLHF

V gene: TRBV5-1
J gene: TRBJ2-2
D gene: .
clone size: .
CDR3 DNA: TGCGCCAGCAGCGTATCCCCAGGGGGGCTGGACACCGGGGAGCTGTTTTTT
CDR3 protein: CASSVSPGGLDTGELFF

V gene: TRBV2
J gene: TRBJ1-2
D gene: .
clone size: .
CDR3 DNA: TGTGCCAGCAGTGAACACTATGGCTACACCTTC
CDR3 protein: CASSEHYGYTF

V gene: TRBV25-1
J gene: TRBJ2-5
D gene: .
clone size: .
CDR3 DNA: TGTGCCAGCAGTGGGCTCGGACGTAACCAAGAGACCCAGTACTTC
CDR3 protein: CASSGLGRNQETQYF

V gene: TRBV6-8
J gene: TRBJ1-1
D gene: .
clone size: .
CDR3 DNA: TGTGCCAGCAGTACTGGACAGCTCGGACCCACTGAAGCTTTCTTT
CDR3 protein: CASSTGQLGPTEAFF

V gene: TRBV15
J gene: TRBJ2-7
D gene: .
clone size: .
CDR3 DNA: TGTGCCACCAGCGCGTCCTACGAGCAGTACTTC
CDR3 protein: CATSASYEQYF

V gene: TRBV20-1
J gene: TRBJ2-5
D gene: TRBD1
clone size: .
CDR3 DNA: TGCAGTGCTCGACCACTCTACCGGACAGGGGTCCAAGAGACCCAGTACTTC
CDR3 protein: CSARPLYRTGVQETQYF

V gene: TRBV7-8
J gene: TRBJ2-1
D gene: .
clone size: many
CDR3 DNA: TGTGCCAGCAGCTTTCCCATTAGTCCGGGACTGGAAAACTACAATGAGCAGTTCTTC
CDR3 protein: CASSFPISPGLENYNEQFF

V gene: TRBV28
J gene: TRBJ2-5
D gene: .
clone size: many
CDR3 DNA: TGTGCCAGCAGTTTGGCTAGCGCCGGTGGGACCCAGTACTTC
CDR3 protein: CASSLASAGGTQYF

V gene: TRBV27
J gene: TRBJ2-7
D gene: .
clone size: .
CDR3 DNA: TGTGCCAGCAGTTTATCGATGGAACGTCGACTCATGAAATCCTACGAGCAGTACTTC
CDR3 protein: CASSLSMERRLMKSYEQYF

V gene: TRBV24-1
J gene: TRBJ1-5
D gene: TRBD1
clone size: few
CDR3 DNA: TGTGCCACCAGTGATTTGGGGACAGGGGATTTTGAGCCCCAGCATTTT
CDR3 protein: CATSDLGTGDFEPQHF

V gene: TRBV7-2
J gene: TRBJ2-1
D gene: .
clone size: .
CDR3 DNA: TGTGCCAGCAGCAGAGCGGCTCTCACGGAGCAGTTCTTC
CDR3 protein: CASSRAALTEQFF

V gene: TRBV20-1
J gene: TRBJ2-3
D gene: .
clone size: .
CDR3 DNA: TGCAGTGCTTTTTCCTCAGGGAGCACAGATACGCAGTATTTT
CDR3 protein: CSAFSSGSTDTQYF

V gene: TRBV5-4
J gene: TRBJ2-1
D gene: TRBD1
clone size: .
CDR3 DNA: TGTGCCAGCAGCACCCTCCAGGGGGATGAGCAGTTCTTC
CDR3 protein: CASSTLQGDEQFF

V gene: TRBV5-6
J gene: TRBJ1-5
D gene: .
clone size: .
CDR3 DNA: TGTGCCAGCAGCGGAGGGCCAAGCAATCAGCCCCAGCATTTT
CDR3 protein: CASSGGPSNQPQHF

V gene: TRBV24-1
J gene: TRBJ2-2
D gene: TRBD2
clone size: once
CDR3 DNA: TGTGCCACCATTGATCTACTAGCGGGGACAAACACCGGGGAGCTGTTTTTT
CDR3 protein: CATIDLLAGTNTGELFF

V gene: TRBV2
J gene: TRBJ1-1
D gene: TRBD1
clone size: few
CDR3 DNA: TGTGCCAGCAGTGAATCGGGACAGGGGGAAGCTTTCTTT
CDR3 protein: CASSESGQGEAFF

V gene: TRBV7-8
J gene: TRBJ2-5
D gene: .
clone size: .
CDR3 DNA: TGTGCCAGCAGCTTAGCGTATGGGGACCAAGAGACCCAGTACTTC
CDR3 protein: CASSLAYGDQETQYF

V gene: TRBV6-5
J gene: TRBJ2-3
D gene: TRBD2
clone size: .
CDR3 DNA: TGTGCCAGCAGTTACTCTAGAGTGACTCTAGCGGGGGAGGGGGATACGCAGTATTTT
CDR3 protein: CASSYSRVTLAGEGDTQYF

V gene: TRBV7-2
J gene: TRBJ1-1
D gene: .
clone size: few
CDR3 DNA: TGTGCCAGCAGCTTAACCGGCTCGGTCGAAGCTTTCTTT
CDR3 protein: CASSLTGSVEAFF

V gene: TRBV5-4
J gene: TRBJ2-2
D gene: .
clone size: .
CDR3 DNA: TGTGCCAGCAGCTTGGAGACAGGTCTGAACACCGGGGAGCTGTTTTTT
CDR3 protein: CASSLETGLNTGELFF

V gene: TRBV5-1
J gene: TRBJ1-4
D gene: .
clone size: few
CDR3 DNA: TGCGCCAGCAGCTTAGGCAGGGAATATGAAAAACTGTTTTTT
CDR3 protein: CASSLGREYEKLFF

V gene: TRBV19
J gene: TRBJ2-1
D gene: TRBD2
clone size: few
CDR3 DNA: TGTGCCAGTAGTATTGGGGAGTGGCGGGGGGGCCTTGAGAATGAGCAGTTCTTC
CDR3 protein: CASSIGEWRGGLENEQFF

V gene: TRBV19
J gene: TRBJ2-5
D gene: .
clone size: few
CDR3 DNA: TGTGCCAGTAGTATAGTTCTCGAGGGCAGGGTTAGCCAAGAGACCCAGTACTTC
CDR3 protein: CASSIVLEGRVSQETQYF

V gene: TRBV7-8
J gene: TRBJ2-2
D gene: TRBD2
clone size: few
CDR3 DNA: TGTGCCAGCAGCTTTCCTAGCGGGGCCGGGGAGCTGTTTTTT
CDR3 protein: CASSFPSGAGELFF

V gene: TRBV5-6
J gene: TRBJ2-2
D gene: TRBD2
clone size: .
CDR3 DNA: TGTGCCAGCAGCTGGAGGAGCGGGAGAGGGACCGGGGAGCTGTTTTTT
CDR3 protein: CASSWRSGRGTGELFF

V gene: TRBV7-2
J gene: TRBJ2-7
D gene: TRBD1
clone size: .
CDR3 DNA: TGTGCCAGCAGCTTATCTCCCGGGACAGGGCGGGAGCAGTACTTC
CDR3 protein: CASSLSPGTGREQYF

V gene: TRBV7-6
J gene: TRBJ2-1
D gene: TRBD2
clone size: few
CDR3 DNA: TGTGCCAGCAGCACCCCGGGACTAGCGGGAAACAGGCCTTACAATGAGCAGTTCTTC
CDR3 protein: CASSTPGLAGNRPYNEQFF

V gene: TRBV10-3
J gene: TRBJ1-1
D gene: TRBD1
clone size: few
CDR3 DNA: TGTGCCATCAGTGAAGGGGGCGGCACTGAAGCTTTCTTT
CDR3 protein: CAISEGGGTEAFF

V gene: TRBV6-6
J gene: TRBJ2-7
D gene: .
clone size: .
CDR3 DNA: TGTGCCAGCAGTCGACTCGGACCGAAGGAAATCTACGAGCAGTACTTC
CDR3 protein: CASSRLGPKEIYEQYF

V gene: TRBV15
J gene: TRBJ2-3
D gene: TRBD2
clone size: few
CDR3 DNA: TGTGCCACCAGCAGAGGCCGCTTACTAGCGGGAGCGGCAGATACGCAGTATTTT
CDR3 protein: CATSRGRLLAGAADTQYF

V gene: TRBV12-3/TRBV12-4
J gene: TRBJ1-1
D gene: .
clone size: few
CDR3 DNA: TGTGCCAGCAGTTTAAGGGTGTTGGGGGTGGACACTGAAGCTTTCTTT
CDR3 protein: CASSLRVLGVDTEAFF

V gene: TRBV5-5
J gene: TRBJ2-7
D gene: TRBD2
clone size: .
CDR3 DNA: TGTGCCAGCAGCTTGGAATCTAGCGGGGTTTACGAGCAGTACTTC
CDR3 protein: CASSLESSGVYEQYF

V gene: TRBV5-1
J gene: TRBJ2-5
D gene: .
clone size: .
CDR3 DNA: TGCGCCAGCAGCTTGCGCGCAGGCTGGGAAGAGACCCAGTACTTC
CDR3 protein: CASSLRAGWEETQYF

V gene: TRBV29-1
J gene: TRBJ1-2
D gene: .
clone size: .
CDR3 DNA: TGCAGCGTTGGGGAGGGCGGGCAGGGATACTATGGCTACACCTTC
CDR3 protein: CSVGEGGQGYYGYTF

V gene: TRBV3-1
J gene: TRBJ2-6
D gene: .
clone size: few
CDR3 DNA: TGTGCCAGCAGCCAACCTGGGGCCAACGTCCTGACTTTC
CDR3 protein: CASSQPGANVLTF

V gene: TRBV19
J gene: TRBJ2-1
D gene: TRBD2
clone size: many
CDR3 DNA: TGTGCCAGTAGTATAAGTCCCGCTAGCGGGAGATATGAGCAGTTCTTC
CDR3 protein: CASSISPASGRYEQFF